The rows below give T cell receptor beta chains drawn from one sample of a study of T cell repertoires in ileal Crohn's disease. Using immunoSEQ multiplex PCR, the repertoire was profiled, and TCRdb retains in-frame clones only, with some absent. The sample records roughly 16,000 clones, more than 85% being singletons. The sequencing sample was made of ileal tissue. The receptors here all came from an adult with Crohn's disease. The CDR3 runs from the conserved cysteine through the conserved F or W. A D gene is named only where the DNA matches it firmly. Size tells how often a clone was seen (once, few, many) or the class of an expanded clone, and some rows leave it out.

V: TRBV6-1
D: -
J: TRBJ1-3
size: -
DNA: TGTGCCAGCAGGTCCAGGGAATTCTCTGGAAACACCATATATTTT
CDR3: CASRSREFSGNTIYF

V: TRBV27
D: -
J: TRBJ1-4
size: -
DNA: TGTGCCAGCCGGCCTCTAACAGGGAGGATGGATGAAAAACTGTTTTTT
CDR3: CASRPLTGRMDEKLFF

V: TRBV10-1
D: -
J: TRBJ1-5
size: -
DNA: TGCGCCAGCCTTAGAGCCCCCTATAGCAATCAGCCCCAGCATTTT
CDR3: CASLRAPYSNQPQHF

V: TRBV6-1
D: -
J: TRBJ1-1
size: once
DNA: TGTGCCAGCAGTGAAGCGGCGGGGAATTCGCCTGAAGCTTTCTTT
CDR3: CASSEAAGNSPEAFF

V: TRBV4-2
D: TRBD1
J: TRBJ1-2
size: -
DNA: TGTGCCAGCAGCCCTGAACCGGGACAGGGGGCGGTCAGTAACTATGGCTACACCTTC
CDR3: CASSPEPGQGAVSNYGYTF

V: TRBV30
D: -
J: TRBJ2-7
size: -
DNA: TGTGCCTGGAGTGTAGAGGTTTCCGAGCAGTACTTC
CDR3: CAWSVEVSEQYF

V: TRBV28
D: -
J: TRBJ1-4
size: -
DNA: TGTGCCAGCAGGGCGATAGAACTCGGTGAAAAACTGTTTTTT
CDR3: CASRAIELGEKLFF

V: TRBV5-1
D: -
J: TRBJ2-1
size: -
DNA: TGCGCCAGCAGCTTGTCGTCTCCCTCCTACAATGAGCAGTTCTTC
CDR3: CASSLSSPSYNEQFF

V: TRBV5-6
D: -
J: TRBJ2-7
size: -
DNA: TGTGCCAGCAGCTTCAAGGACTCCGAGCAGTACTTC
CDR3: CASSFKDSEQYF

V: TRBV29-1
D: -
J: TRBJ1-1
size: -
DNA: TGCAGCGTTGAAAGGGAATCCACTGAAGCTTTCTTT
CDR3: CSVERESTEAFF

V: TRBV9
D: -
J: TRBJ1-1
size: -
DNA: TGTGCCAGCAGCAACCTGGGGGGGGCAGGCACTGAAGCTTTCTTT
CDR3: CASSNLGGAGTEAFF

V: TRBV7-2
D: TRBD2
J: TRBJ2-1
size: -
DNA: TGTGCCAGCAGCTTTCTAGCGGGGGGCGTCAATGAGCAGTTCTTC
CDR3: CASSFLAGGVNEQFF

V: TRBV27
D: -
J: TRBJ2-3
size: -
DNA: TGTGCCAGCAGTTTAGGTCGGCGAGATACGCAGTATTTT
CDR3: CASSLGRRDTQYF

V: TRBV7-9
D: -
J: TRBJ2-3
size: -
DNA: TGTGCCAGCAGCTACGGACAGTCTGCTAGCACAGATACGCAGTATTTT
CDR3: CASSYGQSASTDTQYF

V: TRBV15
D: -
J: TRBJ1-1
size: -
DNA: TGTGCCACCAGCAGAGAGGGGGCACGGAACACTGAAGCTTTCTTT
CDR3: CATSREGARNTEAFF